The 30 T cell receptor beta chains presented below share a single source sample, sequenced in a study of vaccination effects on CD4 cells after COVID-19. These TCRs' antigens remain unknown. Subsequent to roughly 9 days of culture, CD4+ T cells were isolated. Sequencing was performed with immunoSEQ multiplex PCR; in TCRdb, only in-frame clones are kept and a portion is missing. The sample consists of tens of thousands of clones, about 74% of them appearing once. The sample here was CD4+ T cells from PBMCs cultured without peptide, taken before COVID-19 vaccination. The receptors were sampled from a human donor who received a COVID-19 vaccine.

The CDR3 nucleotides read TGTGCCAGCAGCCTATCTACAGGGGGTCCGGGCACCGGGGAGCTGTTTTTT. This translates into CASSLSTGGPGTGELFF. V usage is TRBV9 and J usage is TRBJ2-2; TRBD1 agrees at 8 bases. This CDR3 is built from 17 residues. The ends lost 4 bases at V and 4 bases at J; junction bases unmatched: 12. CDR1 is SGDLS, CDR2 YYNGEE, per germline. The full variable domain, with the rest looked up from reference TRBV9 and TRBJ2-2, is DSGVTQTPKHLITATGQRVTLRCSPRSGDLSVYWYQQSLDQGLQFLIQYYNGEERAKGNILERFSAQQFPDLHSELNLSSLELGDSALYFCASSLSTGGPGTGELFFGEGSRLTVL.

The chain uses TRBV6-6 and TRBJ1-5; TRBD1 agrees at 8 bases. V lost 5 bases, J lost 5 bases, and 2 bases stayed unmatched. Germline V gives CDR1 MNHNY, CDR2 SVGAGI (reference sequence). CDR3 size: 13 residues. CDR3 DNA sequence: TGTGCCAGCAGTAAGACAGGGGATCAGCCCCAGCATTTT. This sequence encodes CASSKTGDQPQHF.

V gene TRBV19 combines with J gene TRBJ1-1; TRBD1 might be the D (5 bases). Looked up from germline, CDR1 is LNHDA and CDR2 is SQIVND (reference sequence). The germline V and J ends were trimmed by 5 bases and 0 bases, with 7 bases remaining between them. The CDR3 totals 13 residues. CDR3: CASSDSMNTEAFF. The CDR3, as DNA: TGTGCCAGTAGTGACAGTATGAACACTGAAGCTTTCTTT.

The chain employs TRBV18 and TRBJ1-5; 11 bases are a match to TRBD1. Germline values: CDR1 KGHSH, CDR2 LQKENI. V gave up 0 bases and J gave up 1 base; unmatched junction bases: 5. CDR3 size: 18 residues. CDR3 region: CASSPPGQGVLSNQPQHF. DNA for the CDR3: TGTGCCAGCTCACCACCGGGACAGGGGGTTCTAAGCAATCAGCCCCAGCATTTT. The full variable domain, with the rest looked up from reference TRBV18 and TRBJ1-5, is NAGVMQNPRHLVRRRGQEARLRCSPMKGHSHVYWYRQLPEEGLKFMVYLQKENIIDESGMPKERFSAEFPKEGPSILRIQQVVRGDSAAYFCASSPPGQGVLSNQPQHFGDGTRLSIL.

The V call is TRBV7-3, the J call TRBJ2-2; 9 nucleotides match TRBD1. The CDR3 is made up of 14 amino acids. Germline trimming cut 6 bases from V and 5 bases from J; bases unmatched to any gene: 4. Germline CDR1 is SGHTA and CDR2 is FQGTGA. CDR3 protein: CASSDDRGTGELFF. CDR3 DNA sequence: TGTGCCAGCAGTGATGACAGGGGGACCGGGGAGCTGTTTTTT.

The J gene is TRBJ2-1, the V gene TRBV3-1 (or the pseudogene TRBV3-2); no firm D call. The germline gives CDR1 LGHDT, CDR2 YNNKEL (reference sequence). V dropped 4 bases and J dropped 8 bases, with 18 bases sitting between them. The CDR3 sequence is 15 residues long. The CDR3 here is CASSLRLNLRYEQFF. The CDR3 DNA follows: TGTGCCAGCAGCCTTCGTCTCAATCTGAGGTATGAGCAGTTCTTC.

The chain links TRBV4-3 to TRBJ2-5; D gene ambiguous. Germline assignment: CDR1 LGHNA and CDR2 YSLEER. The CDR3 contains 15 residues. Deletions cut 0 bases from V and 4 bases from J, with 12 bases between. For the CDR3, the DNA is TGCGCCAGCAGCCAAGATGGTTCGGCCGGAGAGACCCAGTACTTC. Protein product: CASSQDGSAGETQYF.

This clone was counted once. The V and J genes are TRBV6-6 and TRBJ1-5, with no clear D. Germline-derived CDR1 and CDR2 are MNHNY and SVGAGI (reference sequence). Trimming removed 6 bases at V and 2 bases at J, with 17 bases between. This CDR3 contains 16 residues. CDR3 bases: TGTGCCAGCAGCCCAACCGCACAGCACCGCAATCAGCCCCAGCATTTT. Its translation is CASSPTAQHRNQPQHF.

This sequence joins TRBV6-2 or TRBV6-3 and TRBJ2-1; D unresolved. CDR1 is MNHEY and CDR2 is SVGEGT in the germline V gene. Trimming took 4 bases from V and 4 from J, leaving 2 bases between them. The CDR3 sequence is 11 residues long. In nucleotides, the CDR3 is TGTGCCAGCAGTTTGTACAATGAGCAGTTCTTC. The encoded protein is CASSLYNEQFF.

The V gene is TRBV12-3 or TRBV12-4, the J gene TRBJ1-3; D is ambiguous. The CDR3 has 13 residues. V was shortened by 6 bases and J by 0 bases, with 6 bases between the two germline ends. Here the CDR3 DNA reads TGTGCCAGCAGCCTCTTCTCTGGAAACACCATATATTTT. It translates to CASSLFSGNTIYF.

The chain is built from TRBV7-2 and TRBJ2-1; TRBD2 matches at 9 bases. With V trimmed by 2 bases and J by 5 bases, 7 bases remained unmatched. CDR1 is SGHTA, CDR2 FQGNSA, per germline. This CDR3 has 16 residues. The CDR3 bases are TGTGCCAGCAGCTTACGGCGGGGGGGCCTACACAATGAGCAGTTCTTC. This sequence encodes CASSLRRGGLHNEQFF.

The chain carries TRBV6-1 and TRBJ1-1; D ambiguous. The germline V and J ends were trimmed by 3 bases and 3 bases, with 14 bases remaining between them. The CDR3 is 15 amino acids. Germline V gene lookup returns CDR1 MNHNS and CDR2 SASEGT. CDR3 nucleotide sequence: TGTGCCAGCAGTGAGAGACAACCCGCCTACACTGAAGCTTTCTTT. Translated, it gives CASSERQPAYTEAFF.

The rearrangement uses TRBV10-2 and TRBJ1-6; D is unresolved. The V end was cut by 3 bases, the J end by 8 bases, with 5 bases between. CDR3 length equals 12 residues. In germline, CDR1 is WSHSY, CDR2 SAAADI. Here the CDR3 reads CASSENDSPLHF. CDR3 bases: TGCGCCAGCAGTGAAAACGATTCACCCCTCCACTTT.

This clone was recorded a few times. This chain uses TRBV7-3 with TRBJ1-6; 8 bases match TRBD1. The length of the CDR3 is 13 residues. Per the germline V gene, CDR1 is SGHTA and CDR2 is FQGTGA. V shed 4 bases, J shed 8 bases, and the junction held 1 base outside the gene matches. In DNA form, the CDR3 reads TGTGCCAGCAGCTCGACAGGGGATTCACCCCTCCACTTT. Protein sequence: CASSSTGDSPLHF.

V gene TRBV19 combines with J gene TRBJ2-5; the D call may be TRBD1 or TRBD2 (5 bases each). CDR1 LNHDA and CDR2 SQIVND come from the germline V gene (reference sequence). CDR3 length: 13 residues. Deletions cut 4 bases from V and 5 bases from J, with 11 bases between. This CDR3 is CASSRPGTETQYF. The DNA of the CDR3 is TGTGCCAGTAGTAGACCGGGGACGGAGACCCAGTACTTC.

The J gene is TRBJ2-3, the V gene TRBV15; TRBD1 matches 7 bases. After removal of 11 bases from V and 0 bases from J, the junction contained 8 bases not matched to a gene. The CDR3 has 14 amino acids. CDR1 and CDR2 (germline): LNHNV, YYDKDF (reference sequence). CDR3 DNA sequence: TGTGCCGCAAAAAGGACAGGTAGCACAGATACGCAGTATTTT. Translated, it gives CAAKRTGSTDTQYF.

This chain uses TRBV4-1 with TRBJ2-3; D not certain. There are 15 residues in the CDR3. Trimming shortened V by 0 bases and J by 2 bases, and 9 bases separated the two germline ends. In germline, CDR1 is MGHRA, CDR2 YSYEKL. The CDR3 DNA sequence: TGCGCCAGCAGCCAAGATCGACCGTCCACAGATACGCAGTATTTT. Its translation is CASSQDRPSTDTQYF.

CDR3 nucleotides: TGCGCCAGCAGCTGGGACGCGGGGGGGCGAACAGATACGCAGTATTTT. This codes for CASSWDAGGRTDTQYF. V and J are TRBV5-1 and TRBJ2-3; TRBD2 agrees at 9 bases. CDR1 is SGHRS, CDR2 YFSETQ, per germline. This CDR3 spans 16 amino acids. The ends lost 3 bases at V and 3 bases at J; junction bases unmatched: 8.

V is TRBV7-2 and J is TRBJ1-3, with a tentative D call TRBD1 (5 bases). From germline, CDR1 is SGHTA and CDR2 FQGNSA. The CDR3 covers 14 residues. Trimming removed 2 bases at V and 4 bases at J, with 9 bases between. In DNA, the CDR3 is TGTGCCAGCAGCTTAACGCAGGGAGGAAACACCATATATTTT. This sequence encodes CASSLTQGGNTIYF.

This clone was counted a few times. The J gene is TRBJ1-5, the V gene TRBV19; TRBD1 matches at 9 bases. Trimming at V came to 4 bases and at J to 2 bases, leaving 15 bases not matched to a gene. The CDR3 is made up of 19 amino acids. Germline loops: CDR1 LNHDA, CDR2 SQIVND (reference sequence). The CDR3 sequence: CASSRGDRGSMLGNQPQHF. The CDR3 DNA reads as TGTGCCAGTAGTAGGGGTGACAGGGGGAGTATGTTGGGCAATCAGCCCCAGCATTTT.

This clone has more than one count but fewer than ten. The chain is built from TRBV7-3 and TRBJ2-2; 9 positions match TRBD2. V gave up 3 bases and J gave up 4 bases; unmatched junction bases: 3. This CDR3 is built from 15 residues. The germline gives CDR1 SGHTA, CDR2 FQGTGA. CDR3 sequence: CASSLRGGTTGELFF. The CDR3 nucleotides are TGTGCCAGCAGCTTGCGGGGGGGGACCACCGGGGAGCTGTTTTTT.

This chain uses TRBV29-1 with TRBJ2-3, with D perhaps assigned TRBD1 or TRBD2 (6 bases each). Germline V lookup: CDR1 SQVTM, CDR2 ANQGSEA. V was cut by 6 bases and J by 5 bases, with 30 bases left in between. The CDR3 has 18 residues. For the CDR3, the DNA is TGCAGCGTGACTGGGGGGCAGGGGTCGGAAGTTAGCGTAGATACGCAGTATTTT. It is translated as CSVTGGQGSEVSVDTQYF.

The V and J genes are TRBV19 and TRBJ1-2; D is perhaps TRBD1 (6 bases). The CDR3 contains 12 residues. Germline V gene data show CDR1 as LNHDA and CDR2 as SQIVND (reference sequence). Trimming took off 7 bases at V and 3 bases at J, with 9 bases between the two ends. For the CDR3, the DNA is TGTGCCAGTACCAACAGGGACTATGGCTACACCTTC. It is translated as CASTNRDYGYTF.

This clone was picked up one time. This chain connects TRBV6-1 to TRBJ2-7; D possibly corresponds to TRBD2 (6 bases). Germline assignment: CDR1 MNHNS and CDR2 SASEGT. V was shortened by 2 bases and J by 5 bases, with 13 bases between the two germline ends. The CDR3 is made up of 14 amino acids. CDR3: CASSEIGGKDEQYV. The DNA for the CDR3 is TGTGCCAGCAGTGAAATCGGGGGAAAGGACGAGCAGTACGTC.

J is TRBJ2-7 and V is TRBV11-2, with D unclear. The germline CDR1 and CDR2 sequences are SGHAT and FQNNGV. V was cut by 6 bases and J by 6 bases, with 15 bases left in between. The CDR3 sequence is 13 residues long. As DNA, the CDR3 is TGTGCCAGCAGACGTATTAGGCCTCCCGAGCAGTACGTC. Its translation: CASRRIRPPEQYV.

The rearrangement links TRBV20-1 to TRBJ2-7; no reliable D call. CDR1 and CDR2 (germline): DFQATT, SNEGSKA (reference sequence). There are 11 residues in the CDR3. The CDR3 DNA reads as TGCAGTGCTCGAGACATTACCGAGCAGTACGTC. Translation gives CSARDITEQYV.

This clone appeared a few times. This chain links TRBV10-1 with TRBJ1-6; 7 bases agree with TRBD1. V lost 6 bases, J lost 5 bases, and 7 bases stayed unmatched. The CDR3 covers 15 residues. Per the germline V gene, CDR1 is WNHNN and CDR2 is SYGVQD (reference sequence). Written as DNA, the CDR3 is TGCGCCAGCAGAGCCCGGGACAGAGATAATTCACCCCTCCACTTT. Protein sequence: CASRARDRDNSPLHF.

V and J are TRBV7-2 and TRBJ2-5, with 8 bases that match TRBD1. V lost 2 bases and J lost 4; bases outside the gene matches: 9. This CDR3 contains 16 residues. Germline V gene sequence: CDR1 SGHTA, CDR2 FQGNSA. The CDR3 sequence: CASSLLGQGAGETQYF. DNA of the CDR3: TGTGCCAGCAGCTTATTAGGTCAGGGGGCAGGAGAGACCCAGTACTTC.

This chain uses TRBV28 with TRBJ1-5; 8 nucleotides agree with TRBD1. The germline gives CDR1 MDHEN, CDR2 SYDVKM. The CDR3 spans 14 residues. With V trimmed by 7 bases and J by 1 base, 3 bases remained unmatched. The CDR3 nucleotides read TGTGCCAGCATCACAGGGGGAAGCAATCAGCCCCAGCATTTT. Its translation is CASITGGSNQPQHF.

The chain links TRBV14 to TRBJ1-1; tentatively, D is TRBD1 (5 bases). Trimming left V 4 bases short and J 3 bases short, with 24 bases between. CDR3 length: 18 amino acids. Germline values: CDR1 SGHDN, CDR2 FVKESK. The CDR3 nucleotides are TGTGCCAGCAGCCCCCCCGGGGCGGTCGGGGTCCGGGACACTGAAGCTTTCTTT. Encoded protein: CASSPPGAVGVRDTEAFF.